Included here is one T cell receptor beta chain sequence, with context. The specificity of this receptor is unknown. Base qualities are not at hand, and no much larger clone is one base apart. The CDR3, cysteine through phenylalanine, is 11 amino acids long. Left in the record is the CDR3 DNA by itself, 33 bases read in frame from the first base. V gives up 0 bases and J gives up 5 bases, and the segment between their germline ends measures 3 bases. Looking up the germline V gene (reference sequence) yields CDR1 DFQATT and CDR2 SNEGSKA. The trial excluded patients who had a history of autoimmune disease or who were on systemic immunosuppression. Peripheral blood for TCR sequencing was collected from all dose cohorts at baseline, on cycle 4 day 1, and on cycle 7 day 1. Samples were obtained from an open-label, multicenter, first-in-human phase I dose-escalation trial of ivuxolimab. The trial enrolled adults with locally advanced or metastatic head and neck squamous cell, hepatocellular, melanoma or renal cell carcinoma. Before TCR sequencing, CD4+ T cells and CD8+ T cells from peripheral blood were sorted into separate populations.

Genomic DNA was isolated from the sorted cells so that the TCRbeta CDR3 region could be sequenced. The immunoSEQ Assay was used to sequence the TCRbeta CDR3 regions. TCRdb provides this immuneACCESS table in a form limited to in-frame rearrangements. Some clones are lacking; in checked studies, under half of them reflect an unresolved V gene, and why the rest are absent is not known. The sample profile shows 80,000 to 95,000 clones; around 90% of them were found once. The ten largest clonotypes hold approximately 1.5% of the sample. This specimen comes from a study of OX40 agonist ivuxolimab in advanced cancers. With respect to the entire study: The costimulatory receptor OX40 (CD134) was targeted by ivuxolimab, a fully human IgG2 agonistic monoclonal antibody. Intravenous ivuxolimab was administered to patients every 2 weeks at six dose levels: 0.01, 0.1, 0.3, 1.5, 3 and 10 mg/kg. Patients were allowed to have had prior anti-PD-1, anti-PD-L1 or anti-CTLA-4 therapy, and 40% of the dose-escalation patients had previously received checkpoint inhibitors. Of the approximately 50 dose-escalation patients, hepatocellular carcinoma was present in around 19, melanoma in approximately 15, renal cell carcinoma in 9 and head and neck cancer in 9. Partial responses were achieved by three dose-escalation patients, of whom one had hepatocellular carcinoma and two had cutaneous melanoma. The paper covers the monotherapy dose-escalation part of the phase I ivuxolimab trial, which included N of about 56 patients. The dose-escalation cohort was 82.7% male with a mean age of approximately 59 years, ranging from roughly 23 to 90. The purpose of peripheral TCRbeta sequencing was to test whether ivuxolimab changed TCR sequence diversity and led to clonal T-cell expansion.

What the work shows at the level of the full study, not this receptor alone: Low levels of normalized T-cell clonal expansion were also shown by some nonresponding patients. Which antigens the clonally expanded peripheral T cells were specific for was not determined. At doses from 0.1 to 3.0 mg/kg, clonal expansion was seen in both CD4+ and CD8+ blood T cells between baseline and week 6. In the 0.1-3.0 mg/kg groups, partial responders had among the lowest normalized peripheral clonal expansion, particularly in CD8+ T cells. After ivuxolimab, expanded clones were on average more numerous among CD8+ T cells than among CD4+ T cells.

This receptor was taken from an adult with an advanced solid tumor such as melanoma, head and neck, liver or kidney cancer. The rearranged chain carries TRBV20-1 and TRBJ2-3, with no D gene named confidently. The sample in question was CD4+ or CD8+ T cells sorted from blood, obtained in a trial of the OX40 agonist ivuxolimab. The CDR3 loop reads CSAREVDTQYF. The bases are TGCAGTGCTAGAGAGGTAGATACGCAGTATTTT.